This TCR beta chain was retrieved from a study of CD8+CD57+ T cells in acquired aplastic anemia. For the study at large: The mean DNA yield obtained from sorted CD4+ and CD8+ cells came to 3.2 ug. Mean read depth for CD4+ cells from healthy donors was roughly 10 million.

Looked up from germline, CDR1 is ENHRY and CDR2 is SYGVKD. CDR3 size: 14 residues. The V end lost 3 bases, the J end lost 4 bases, and 12 bases lay between the germline ends. TCR beta VDJ combinations and CDR3 sequences were profiled from genomic DNA. TCRdb ran MiXCR on the reads and lists one entry per CDR3 protein. The sample yields some 42,000 distinct CDR3 sequences, approximately 67% seen once. Sequencing input: sorted CD4+, CD8+, or CD8+CD57+ T cells (not recorded which) from PBMCs. The chain has TRBV10-3 and TRBJ1-1; D is uncertain. The sequence derives from a human donor in good health, serving as a control. The CDR3 protein is CAISDIIGSTEAFF. The CDR3, as DNA: TGTGCCATCAGTGATATTATAGGAAGCACTGAAGCTTTCTTT.